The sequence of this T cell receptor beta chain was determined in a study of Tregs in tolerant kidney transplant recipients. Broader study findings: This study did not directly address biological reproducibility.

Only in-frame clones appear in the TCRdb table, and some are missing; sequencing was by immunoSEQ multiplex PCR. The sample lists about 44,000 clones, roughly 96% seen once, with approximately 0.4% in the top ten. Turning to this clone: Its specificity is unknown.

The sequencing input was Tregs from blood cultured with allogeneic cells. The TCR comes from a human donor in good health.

CDR3 protein: CASTAGYGELFF. The CDR3 coding sequence is TGCGCCAGCACCGCAGGGTACGGGGAGCTGTTTTTT. This chain uses TRBV5-1 with TRBJ2-2; a possible D gene is TRBD1 (5 bases). The CDR3 runs 12 residues. V gave up 6 bases and J gave up 7 bases, with 10 bases separating them. Germline V gives CDR1 SGHRS, CDR2 YFSETQ.